The 7 T cell receptor beta chains given below trace back to one sample, sequenced in a study of cytomegalovirus exposure and HLA in healthy donors. Profiling relied on immunoSEQ multiplex PCR, and the TCRdb table lists in-frame clones only, not all of them. The sample gives approximately 190,000 clones, around 80% of which show up once; about an eighth is in the top ten. Specimen: PBMCs. All receptors derive from a woman aged 25-40 years in good health and CMV-seropositive.

This clone was picked up one time. V is TRBV7-6 and J is TRBJ2-7, with 8 bases aligning to TRBD2. This CDR3 has 13 residues. J was trimmed by 7 bases and V by 5 bases; bases with no gene match: 7. Germline CDR1 SGHVS, CDR2 FNYEAQ. The CDR3 DNA reads TGTGCCAGCAGCGCGGGGGGAATTTGGGAGCAGTACTTC. It encodes CASSAGGIWEQYF.

Remarks on this clone: Other DNA sequences from this sample encode an identical CDR3 as well. The chain joins TRBV15 to TRBJ1-4, with no clear D. V dropped 0 bases and J dropped 4 bases, with 6 bases sitting between them. The CDR3 covers 14 residues. CDR1 is LNHNV, CDR2 YYDKDF, per germline (reference sequence). DNA for the CDR3: TGTGCCACCAGCAGAGATCGAGGTAATGAAAAACTGTTTTTT. It encodes CATSRDRGNEKLFF. The full variable domain, rest sourced from reference TRBV15 and TRBJ1-4, is DAMVIQNPRYQVTQFGKPVTLSCSQTLNHNVMYWYQQKSSQAPKLLFHYYDKDFNNEADTPDNFQSRRPNTSFCFLDIRSPGLGDTAMYLCATSRDRGNEKLFFGSGTQLSVL.

The rearrangement links TRBV5-1 to TRBJ1-4; D gene unclear. This CDR3 spans 14 amino acids. The V end lost 2 bases, the J end lost 1 base, and 6 bases lay between the germline ends. Germline lookup yields CDR1 SGHRS and CDR2 YFSETQ. CDR3 in DNA: TGCGCCAGCAGCTTATCAGGAACTAATGAAAAACTGTTTTTT. This sequence encodes CASSLSGTNEKLFF.

This clone has only a few counts. This chain connects TRBV28 to TRBJ1-2; D is ambiguous. The CDR3 is 14 residues long. Trimming stripped 4 bases from V and 4 bases from J, with 13 bases between. CDR1 MDHEN and CDR2 SYDVKM come from the germline V gene. The CDR3 DNA is TGTGCCAGCAGTTGGACTCAGGAGACCTATGGCTACACCTTC. Its translation is CASSWTQETYGYTF.

This rearrangement joins TRBV2 to TRBJ2-7; possibly TRBD1 for D (6 bases). V gave up 8 bases and J gave up 0 bases, with 14 bases separating them. Germline V gene data show CDR1 as SNHLY and CDR2 as FYNNEI. The CDR3 extends over 14 amino acids. Here the CDR3 DNA reads TGTGCCAGCTATACAGGGTACGACTCCTACGAGCAGTACTTC. Amino acid sequence: CASYTGYDSYEQYF.

The chain combines TRBV11-2 with TRBJ1-1, with a tentative D call TRBD1 (5 bases). The germline gives CDR1 SGHAT, CDR2 FQNNGV. The V end lost 7 bases, the J end lost 1 base, and 19 bases lay between the germline ends. CDR3 length: 16 amino acids. The CDR3 nucleotides read TGTGCCAGCACCAATCAAAGGGAAACAGGGAACACTGAAGCTTTCTTT. This translates into CASTNQRETGNTEAFF.

The chain is built from TRBV5-1 and TRBJ2-1, with 12 bases that match TRBD2. Trimming at V came to 4 bases and at J to 5 bases, leaving 7 bases not matched to a gene. Germline CDR1 and CDR2: SGHRS and YFSETQ. The CDR3 length is 16 residues. The CDR3 region is CASSRGLAGNNNEQFF. CDR3 in DNA: TGCGCCAGCAGCCGCGGACTAGCGGGAAATAACAATGAGCAGTTCTTC.